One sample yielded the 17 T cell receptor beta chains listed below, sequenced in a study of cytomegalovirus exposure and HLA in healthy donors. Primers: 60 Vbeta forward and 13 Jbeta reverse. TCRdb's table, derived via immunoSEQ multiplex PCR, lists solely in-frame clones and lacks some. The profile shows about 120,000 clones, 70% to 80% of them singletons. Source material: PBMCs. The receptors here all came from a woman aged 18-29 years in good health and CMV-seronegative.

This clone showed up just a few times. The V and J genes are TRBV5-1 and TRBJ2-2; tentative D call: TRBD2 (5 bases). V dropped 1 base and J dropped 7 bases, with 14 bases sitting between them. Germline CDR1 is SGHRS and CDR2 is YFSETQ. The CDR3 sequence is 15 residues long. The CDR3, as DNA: TGCGCCAGCAGCTTGTCACCGGGGAGTGACGGGGAGCTGTTTTTT. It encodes CASSLSPGSDGELFF.

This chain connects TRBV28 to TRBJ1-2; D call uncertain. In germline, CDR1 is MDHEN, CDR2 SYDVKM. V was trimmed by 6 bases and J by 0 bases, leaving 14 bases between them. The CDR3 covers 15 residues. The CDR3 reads CASSLPRNSNYGYTF. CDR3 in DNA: TGTGCCAGCAGCCTCCCGCGCAATTCTAACTATGGCTACACCTTC.

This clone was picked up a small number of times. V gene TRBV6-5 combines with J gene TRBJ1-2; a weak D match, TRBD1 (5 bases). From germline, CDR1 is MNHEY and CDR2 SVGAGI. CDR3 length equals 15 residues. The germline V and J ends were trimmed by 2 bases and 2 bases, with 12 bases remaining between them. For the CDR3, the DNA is TGTGCCAGCAGTTACGGAGGGGCCGGCAACTATGGCTACACCTTC. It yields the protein CASSYGGAGNYGYTF.

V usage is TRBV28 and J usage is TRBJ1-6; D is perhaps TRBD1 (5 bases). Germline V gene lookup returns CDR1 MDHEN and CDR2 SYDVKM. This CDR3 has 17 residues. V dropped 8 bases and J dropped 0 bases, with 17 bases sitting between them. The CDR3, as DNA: TGTGCCAGCGGACTAGTGCCCGGGGGCTCCTATAATTCACCCCTCCACTTT. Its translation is CASGLVPGGSYNSPLHF. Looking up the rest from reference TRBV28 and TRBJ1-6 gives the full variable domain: DVKVTQSSRYLVKRTGEKVFLECVQDMDHENMFWYRQDPGLGLRLIYFSYDVKMKEKGDIPEGYSVSREKKERFSLILESASTNQTSMYLCASGLVPGGSYNSPLHFGNGTRLTVT.

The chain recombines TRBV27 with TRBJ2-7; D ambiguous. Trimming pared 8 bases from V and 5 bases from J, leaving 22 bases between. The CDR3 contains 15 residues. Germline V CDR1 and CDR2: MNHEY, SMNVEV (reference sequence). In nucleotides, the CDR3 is TGTGCCAGCGCCTTACTCCCACCAAAAATGAACGAGCAGTACTTC. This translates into CASALLPPKMNEQYF.

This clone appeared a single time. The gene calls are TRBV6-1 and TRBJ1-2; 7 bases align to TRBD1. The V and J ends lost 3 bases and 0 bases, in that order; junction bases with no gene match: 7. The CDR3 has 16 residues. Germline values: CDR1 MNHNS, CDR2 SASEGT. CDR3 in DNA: TGTGCCAGCAGTGAGAGGACAGGAGAACCTAACTATGGCTACACCTTC. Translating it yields CASSERTGEPNYGYTF.

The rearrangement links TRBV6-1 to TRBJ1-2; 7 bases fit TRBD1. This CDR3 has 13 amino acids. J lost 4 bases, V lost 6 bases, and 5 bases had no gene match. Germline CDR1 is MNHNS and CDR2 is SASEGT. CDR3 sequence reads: CASREGAVYGYTF. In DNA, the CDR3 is TGTGCCAGCAGAGAGGGGGCGGTCTATGGCTACACCTTC.

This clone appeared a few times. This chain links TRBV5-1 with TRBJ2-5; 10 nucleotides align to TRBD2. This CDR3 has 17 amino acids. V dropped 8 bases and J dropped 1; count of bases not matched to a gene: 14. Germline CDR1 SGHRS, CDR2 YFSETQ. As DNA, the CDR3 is TGCGCCAGTATGGTAGCGGGGGGTTCCATGCTCCAAGAGACCCAGTACTTC. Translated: CASMVAGGSMLQETQYF.

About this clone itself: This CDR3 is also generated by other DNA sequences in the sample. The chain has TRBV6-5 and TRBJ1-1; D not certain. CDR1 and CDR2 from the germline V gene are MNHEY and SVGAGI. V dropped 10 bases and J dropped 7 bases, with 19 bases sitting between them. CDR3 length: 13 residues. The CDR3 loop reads CATATGAGGEAFF. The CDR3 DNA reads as TGTGCCACCGCCACGGGAGCGGGAGGTGAAGCTTTCTTT.

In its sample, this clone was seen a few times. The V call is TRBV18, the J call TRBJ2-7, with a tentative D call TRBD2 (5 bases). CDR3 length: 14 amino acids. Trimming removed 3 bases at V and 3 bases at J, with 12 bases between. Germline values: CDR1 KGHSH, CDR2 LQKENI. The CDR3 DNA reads TGTGCCAGCTCACCTTCGACGGGAAGCTACGAGCAGTACTTC. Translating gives CASSPSTGSYEQYF. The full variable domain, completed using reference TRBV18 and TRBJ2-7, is NAGVMQNPRHLVRRRGQEARLRCSPMKGHSHVYWYRQLPEEGLKFMVYLQKENIIDESGMPKERFSAEFPKEGPSILRIQQVVRGDSAAYFCASSPSTGSYEQYFGPGTRLTVT.

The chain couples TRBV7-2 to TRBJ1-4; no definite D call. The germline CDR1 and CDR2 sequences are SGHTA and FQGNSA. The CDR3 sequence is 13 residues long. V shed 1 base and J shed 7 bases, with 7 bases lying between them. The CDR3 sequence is CASSLELLEKLFF. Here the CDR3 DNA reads TGTGCCAGCAGCTTAGAGTTACTTGAAAAACTGTTTTTT.

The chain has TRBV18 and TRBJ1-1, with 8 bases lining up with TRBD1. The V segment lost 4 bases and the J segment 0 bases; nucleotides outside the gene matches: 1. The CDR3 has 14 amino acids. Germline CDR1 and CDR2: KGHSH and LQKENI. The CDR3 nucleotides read TGTGCCAGCTCACTGACAGGGGTGAACACTGAAGCTTTCTTT. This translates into CASSLTGVNTEAFF.

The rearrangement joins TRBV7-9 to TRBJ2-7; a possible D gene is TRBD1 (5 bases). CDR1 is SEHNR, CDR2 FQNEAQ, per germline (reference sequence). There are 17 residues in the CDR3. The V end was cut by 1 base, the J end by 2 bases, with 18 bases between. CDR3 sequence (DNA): TGTGCCAGCAGCTTAGGAAGCGTGGGCAGGGAACCCTACGAGCAGTACTTC. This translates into CASSLGSVGREPYEQYF.

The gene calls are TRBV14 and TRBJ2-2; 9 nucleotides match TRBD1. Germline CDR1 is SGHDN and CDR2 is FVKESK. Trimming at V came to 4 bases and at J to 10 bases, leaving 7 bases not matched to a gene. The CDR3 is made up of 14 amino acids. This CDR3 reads CASSRDRDSLELFF. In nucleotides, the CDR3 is TGTGCCAGCAGCCGGGACAGGGACTCCCTGGAGCTGTTTTTT.

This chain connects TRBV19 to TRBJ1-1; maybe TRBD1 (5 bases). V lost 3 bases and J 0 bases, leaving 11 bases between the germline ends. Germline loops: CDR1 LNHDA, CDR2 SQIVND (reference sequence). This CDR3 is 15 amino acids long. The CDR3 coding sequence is TGTGCCAGTAGTATCCGTAAGGGGCTGAACACTGAAGCTTTCTTT. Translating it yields CASSIRKGLNTEAFF.

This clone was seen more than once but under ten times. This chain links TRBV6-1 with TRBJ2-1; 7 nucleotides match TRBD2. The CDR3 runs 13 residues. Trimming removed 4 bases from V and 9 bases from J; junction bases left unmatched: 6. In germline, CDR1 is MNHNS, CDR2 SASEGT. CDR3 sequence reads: CASSGGLGIEQFF. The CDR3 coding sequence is TGTGCCAGCAGTGGAGGACTAGGGATTGAGCAGTTCTTC.

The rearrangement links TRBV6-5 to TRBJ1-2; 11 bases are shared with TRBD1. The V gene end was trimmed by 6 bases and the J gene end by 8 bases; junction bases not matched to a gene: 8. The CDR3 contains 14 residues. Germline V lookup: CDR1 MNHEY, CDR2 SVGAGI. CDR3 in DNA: TGTGCCAGCAGGGACAGGGGGCTTCCAGAGGGCTACACCTTC. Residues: CASRDRGLPEGYTF.